The next 8 T cell receptor beta chains were all read from a single sample in a study of radiotherapy plus CTLA-4 blockade in lung cancer. Profiled with immunoSEQ multiplex PCR; TCRdb holds only in-frame clones, not every one. The sample lists some 70,000 clones; about four fifths were seen once. The input for sequencing was peripheral blood, taken from a patient treated with radiotherapy plus ipilimumab. Receptors originate from a human donor with non-small cell lung cancer who had a partial response to radiotherapy plus ipilimumab.

This clone has more than one count but fewer than ten. The chain joins TRBV28 to TRBJ2-4; possibly TRBD2 for D (5 bases). The CDR3 is made up of 14 amino acids. Trimming stripped 6 bases from V and 3 bases from J, with 12 bases between. Germline CDR1 is MDHEN and CDR2 is SYDVKM. The CDR3 spells CASREDSGKNIQYF. CDR3 coding DNA: TGTGCCAGCAGGGAGGATTCGGGCAAAAACATTCAGTACTTC.

The chain uses TRBV19 and TRBJ2-3, with a tentative D call TRBD1 (7 bases). V was cut by 3 bases and J by 2 bases, with 12 bases left in between. The germline CDR1 and CDR2 sequences are LNHDA and SQIVND (reference sequence). CDR3 size: 15 residues. This CDR3 is CASSIGGTDTDTQYF. As DNA, the CDR3 is TGTGCCAGTAGTATTGGGGGGACAGACACAGATACGCAGTATTTT.

The rearrangement links TRBV27 to TRBJ2-3; 15 bases agree with TRBD2. The ends lost 5 bases at V and 3 bases at J; junction bases unmatched: 12. CDR3 length: 19 residues. Germline CDR1 reads MNHEY; CDR2 reads SMNVEV (reference sequence). In DNA, the CDR3 is TGTGCCAGCAGTCCCCGGACTAGCGGGAGGGGGATTTGGACAGATACGCAGTATTTT. It translates to CASSPRTSGRGIWTDTQYF.

J is TRBJ1-1 and V is TRBV5-1; 7 bases agree with TRBD1. With 6 bases clipped from V and 2 bases from J, the junction kept 4 bases outside the gene matches. The CDR3 is 13 residues long. CDR1 and CDR2 from the germline V gene are SGHRS and YFSETQ. The CDR3 reads CASTGTVNTEAFF. CDR3 bases: TGCGCCAGCACCGGGACAGTAAACACTGAAGCTTTCTTT.

This rearrangement joins TRBV4-1 to TRBJ2-5, with TRBD2 matching 12 bases. The tail of the sequence fits TRBJ2-7 better, so the J call may be wrong. Germline values: CDR1 MGHRA, CDR2 YSYEKL. The CDR3 loop spans 18 amino acids. The CDR3 region is CASSKGGLAGYVAYEQYF. In DNA, the CDR3 is TGCGCCAGCAGCAAAGGGGGACTAGCGGGTTACGTGGCCTACGAGCAGTACTTC.

The chain combines TRBV30 with TRBJ2-1; 7 bases match TRBD1. The V segment lost 8 bases and the J segment 5 bases; nucleotides outside the gene matches: 12. Germline V lookup: CDR1 GTSNPN, CDR2 SVGIG (reference sequence). This CDR3 has 14 amino acids. CDR3 in amino acids: CAQTPGTDNNEQFF. CDR3 bases: TGTGCCCAAACCCCCGGGACAGATAACAATGAGCAGTTCTTC.

The V and J genes are TRBV6-4 and TRBJ2-3, with D possibly being TRBD2 (6 bases). The CDR3 runs 16 residues. V was cut by 8 bases and J by 0 bases, with 18 bases left in between. Germline loops: CDR1 MRHNA, CDR2 SNTAGT. The CDR3 DNA is TGTGCCAGCCCCGCCAGACTAGGGGATAGCACAGATACGCAGTATTTT. Protein product: CASPARLGDSTDTQYF.

The chain links TRBV18 to TRBJ2-1; no reliable D call. Germline CDR1 is KGHSH and CDR2 is LQKENI. This CDR3 comprises 13 residues. Trimming took off 3 bases at V and 6 bases at J, with 9 bases between the two ends. The CDR3 nucleotides are TGTGCCAGCTCACCCCGAGCCCCCAATGAGCAGTTCTTC. The encoded protein is CASSPRAPNEQFF.